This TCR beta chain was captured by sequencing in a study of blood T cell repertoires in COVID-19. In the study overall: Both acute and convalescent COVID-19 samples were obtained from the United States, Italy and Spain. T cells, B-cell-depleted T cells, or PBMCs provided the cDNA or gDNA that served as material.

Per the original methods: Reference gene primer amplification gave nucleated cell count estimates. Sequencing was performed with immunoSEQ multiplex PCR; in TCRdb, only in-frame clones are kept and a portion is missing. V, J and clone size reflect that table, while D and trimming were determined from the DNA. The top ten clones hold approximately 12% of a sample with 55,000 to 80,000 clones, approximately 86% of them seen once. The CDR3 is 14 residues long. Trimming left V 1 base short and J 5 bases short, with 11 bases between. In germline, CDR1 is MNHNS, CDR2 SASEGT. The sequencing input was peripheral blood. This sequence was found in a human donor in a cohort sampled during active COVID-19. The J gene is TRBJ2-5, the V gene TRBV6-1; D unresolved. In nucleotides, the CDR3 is TGTGCCAGCAGTGAAGTTGGGTTCGGGGAGACCCAGTACTTC. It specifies CASSEVGFGETQYF.